This TCR beta chain was sequenced during a study of monozygotic twins with cystic fibrosis. Germline V lookup: CDR1 KGHSH, CDR2 LQKENI. Trimming left V 3 bases short and J 2 bases short, with 8 bases between. The CDR3 totals 13 residues. Measured with immunoSEQ multiplex PCR; TCRdb has only the in-frame clones, and not every one. The data hold around 30,000 clones, with around 96% observed a single time. The specimen sequenced was blood. This TCR was sampled from a girl aged 2-9 years with cystic fibrosis. This chain uses TRBV18 with TRBJ2-7; a possible D gene is TRBD2 (6 bases). The CDR3 nucleotides are TGTGCCAGCTCACCTCCGGGGGCCTACGAGCAGTACTTC. It codes for CASSPPGAYEQYF.